The present entry profiles one T cell receptor (beta chain) with its context. TCRbeta library construction was performed incorporating unique molecular identifiers. TCRdb re-derived calls from the PCR reads in MiXCR, one entry per CDR3 protein. This repertoire shows about 610,000 distinct CDR3 sequences, over 9.5% found once; its top ten account for roughly 4%. The sample comes from a study of T-cell reconstitution after alpha-beta-depleted transplantation in children. The receptor comes from a human donor who donated a stem cell graft to a child with acute myeloid leukemia. The sequencing here drew on PBMCs from the stem cell graft donor, taken from the stem cell graft.

The CDR3 loop reads CASSLGGQGAHRETQYF. The CDR3 DNA reads TGTGCCAGCAGCTTAGGGGGACAGGGTGCACATCGAGAGACCCAGTACTTC. V is TRBV7-8 and J is TRBJ2-5; 9 bases line up with TRBD1. V lost 1 base to trimming and J lost 4 bases; unmatched junction nucleotides: 10. Germline V CDR1 and CDR2: SGHVS, FQNEAQ. The CDR3 is 17 residues long.